This TCR beta chain was sequenced for a study of cytomegalovirus exposure and HLA in healthy donors. Notes on the study in general: Evidence from a later analysis indicated that most CMV-associated TCR beta chains looked HLA-restricted. Among TCR beta chains, those listed as cytomegalovirus-associated numbered fewer than 200. What a later analysis reportedly showed was that an Asian-associated ancestry cluster had fewer N-insertions than the approximately 700-donor mean. Rates of TCR association differed by HLA locus in a later analysis, with DRB1 highest and HLA-C lowest.

In its sample, this clone was seen once. Its antigen is not known. The PCR contained 60 Vbeta and 13 Jbeta primers. Generated by immunoSEQ multiplex PCR, the TCRdb table keeps only in-frame clones and is missing some. This sample yields about 230,000 clones, of which about 85% are seen a single time; about 1.2% belongs to the top ten. Germline V CDR1 and CDR2: SGDLS, YYNGEE. Trimming removed 4 bases from V and 4 bases from J; junction bases left unmatched: 16. This CDR3 is 18 amino acids long. The sequencing input was PBMCs. The chain couples TRBV9 to TRBJ1-4; 7 bases agree with TRBD1. The receptor comes from a human donor in good health. The chain's CDR3 is CASSSPSVRTGFNEKLFF. CDR3 nucleotide sequence: TGTGCCAGCAGCTCCCCCTCGGTTCGGACAGGCTTTAATGAAAAACTGTTTTTT.